This T cell receptor (beta chain) was profiled in a study of cytomegalovirus exposure and HLA in healthy donors. CDR1 SQVTM and CDR2 ANQGSEA come from the germline V gene. This CDR3 comprises 12 residues. Trimming removed 6 bases at V and 2 bases at J, with 11 bases between. PCR was performed using 60 Vbeta and 13 Jbeta primers. Clones were sequenced by immunoSEQ multiplex PCR, and TCRdb holds only the in-frame ones, with some missing. Among more than 95,000 clones, roughly a tenth were seen once, and the ten largest hold 3.5% to 5%. When sampled, the donors appeared nominally healthy, though they likely had unrecorded immune exposures.

Sequencing was carried out using PBMCs. The TCR comes from a woman in her late teens or twenties in good health and CMV-seropositive. The chain uses TRBV29-1 and TRBJ2-7, with D possibly TRBD1 on 5 matching bases. Here the CDR3 DNA reads TGCAGCGTACGGACGGACACCTACGAGCAGTACTTC. It encodes CSVRTDTYEQYF.